The TCR beta chain under discussion was sequenced for a study of identical twins. A universal primer site was incorporated via template switching, and the cDNA contained unique molecular identifiers. TCRdb fed the 5' RACE reads into MiXCR, producing one record per CDR3 protein. The profile shows 500,000 to 550,000 distinct CDR3 sequences, approximately 22% of them singletons. Germline loops: CDR1 SGHTA, CDR2 FQGTGA. This CDR3 has 16 amino acids. V was pared by 5 bases and J by 5 bases, with 19 bases between. In addition, the sample was reused for a study of T cells expressing NK-cell markers.

Sequencing was carried out using CD4+ T cells sorted from blood. The chain employs TRBV7-3 and TRBJ2-1; D uncertain. The sequence derives from a woman younger than 30 in good health. CDR3 DNA: TGTGCCAGCAGCCCCGGACCCATGAGAGAGGACAATGAGCAGTTCTTC. This translates into CASSPGPMREDNEQFF.